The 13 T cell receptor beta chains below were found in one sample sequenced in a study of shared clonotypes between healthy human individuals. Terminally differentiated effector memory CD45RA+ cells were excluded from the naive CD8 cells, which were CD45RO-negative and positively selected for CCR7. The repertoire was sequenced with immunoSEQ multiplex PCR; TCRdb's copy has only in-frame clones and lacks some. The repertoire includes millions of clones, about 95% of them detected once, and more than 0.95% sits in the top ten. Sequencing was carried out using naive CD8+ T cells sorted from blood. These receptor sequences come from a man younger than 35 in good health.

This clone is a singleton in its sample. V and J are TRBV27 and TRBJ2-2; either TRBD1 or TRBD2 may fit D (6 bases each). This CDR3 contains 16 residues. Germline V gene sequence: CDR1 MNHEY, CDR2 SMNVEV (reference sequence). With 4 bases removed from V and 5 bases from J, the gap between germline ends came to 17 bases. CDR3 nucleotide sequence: TGTGCCAGCAGTTCAGTTTGGGCGGGACAAACCGGGGAGCTGTTTTTT. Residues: CASSSVWAGQTGELFF.

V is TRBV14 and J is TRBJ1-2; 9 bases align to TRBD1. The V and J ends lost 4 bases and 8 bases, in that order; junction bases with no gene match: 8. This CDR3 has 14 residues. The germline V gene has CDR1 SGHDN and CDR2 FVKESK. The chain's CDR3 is CASSPGQGLLGYTF. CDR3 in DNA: TGTGCCAGCAGCCCAGGACAGGGGTTGTTAGGCTACACCTTC.

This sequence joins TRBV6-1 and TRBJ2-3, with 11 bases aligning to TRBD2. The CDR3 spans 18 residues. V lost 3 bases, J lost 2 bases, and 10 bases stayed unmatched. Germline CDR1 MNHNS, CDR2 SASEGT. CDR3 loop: CASSDILLAGGYTDTQYF. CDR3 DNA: TGTGCCAGCAGTGACATCCTGCTAGCGGGGGGTTACACAGATACGCAGTATTTT.

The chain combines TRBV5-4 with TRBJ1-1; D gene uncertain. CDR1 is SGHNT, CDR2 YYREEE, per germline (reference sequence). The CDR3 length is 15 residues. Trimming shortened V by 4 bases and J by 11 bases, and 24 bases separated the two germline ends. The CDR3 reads CASSHGNTDHRAAFF. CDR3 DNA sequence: TGTGCCAGCAGCCACGGTAACACCGACCACCGGGCGGCTTTCTTT.

In DNA form, the CDR3 reads TGTGCCAGCAGTTCCGGGACCCAAGGGGGCTACGAGCAGTACTTC. Amino acids: CASSSGTQGGYEQYF. The chain is built from TRBV6-5 and TRBJ2-7; TRBD1 is a possible D gene (6 bases). CDR3 size: 15 residues. Germline CDR1 and CDR2: MNHEY and SVGAGI. Trimming took 4 bases from V and 3 from J, leaving 16 bases between them.

Here the CDR3 reads CASSLVGKGDRAEAFF. Written as DNA, the CDR3 is TGTGCCAGCAGCTTAGTCGGGAAGGGGGATCGGGCTGAAGCTTTCTTT. The chain couples TRBV7-9 to TRBJ1-1; D perhaps matches TRBD1 (6 bases). Germline V CDR1 and CDR2: SEHNR, FQNEAQ (reference sequence). The V and J ends lost 1 base and 6 bases respectively, with 18 bases between them. The CDR3 covers 16 residues. Full variable domain (outside the CDR3, taken from reference TRBV7-9 and TRBJ1-1): DTGVSQNPRHKITKRGQNVTFRCDPISEHNRLYWYRQTLGQGPEFLTYFQNEAQLEKSRLLSDRFSAERPKGSFSTLEIQRTEQGDSAMYLCASSLVGKGDRAEAFFGQGTRLTVV.

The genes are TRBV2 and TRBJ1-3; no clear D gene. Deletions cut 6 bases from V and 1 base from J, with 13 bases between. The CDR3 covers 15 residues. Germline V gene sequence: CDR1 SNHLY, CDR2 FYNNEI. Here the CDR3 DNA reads TGTGCCAGCAGCCTTGACACCTTATCTGGAAACACCATATATTTT. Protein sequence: CASSLDTLSGNTIYF.

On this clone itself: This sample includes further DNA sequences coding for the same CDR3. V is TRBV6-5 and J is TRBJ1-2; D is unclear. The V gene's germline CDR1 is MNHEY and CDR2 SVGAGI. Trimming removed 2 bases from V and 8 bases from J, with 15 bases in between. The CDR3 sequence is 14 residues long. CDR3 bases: TGTGCCAGCAGTTACAGGGAGGGCCTCAGGGGCTACACCTTC. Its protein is CASSYREGLRGYTF.

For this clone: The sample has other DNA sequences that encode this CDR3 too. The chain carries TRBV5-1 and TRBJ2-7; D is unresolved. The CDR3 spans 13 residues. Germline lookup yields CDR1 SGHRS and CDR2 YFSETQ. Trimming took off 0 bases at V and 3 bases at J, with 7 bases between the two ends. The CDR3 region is CASSLGAGYEQYF. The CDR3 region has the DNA TGCGCCAGCAGCTTGGGTGCAGGCTACGAGCAGTACTTC.

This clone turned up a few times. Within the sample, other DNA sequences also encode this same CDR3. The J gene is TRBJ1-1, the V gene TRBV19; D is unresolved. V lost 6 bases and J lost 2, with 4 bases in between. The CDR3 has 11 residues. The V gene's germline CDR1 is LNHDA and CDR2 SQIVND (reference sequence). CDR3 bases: TGTGCCAGTAGCACTAACACTGAAGCTTTCTTT. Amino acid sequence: CASSTNTEAFF.

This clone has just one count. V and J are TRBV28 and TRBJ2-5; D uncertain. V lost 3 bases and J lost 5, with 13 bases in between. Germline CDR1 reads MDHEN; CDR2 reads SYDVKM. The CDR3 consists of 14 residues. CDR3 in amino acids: CASSLGQNSETQYF. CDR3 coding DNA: TGTGCCAGCAGTTTGGGCCAGAATAGCGAGACCCAGTACTTC.

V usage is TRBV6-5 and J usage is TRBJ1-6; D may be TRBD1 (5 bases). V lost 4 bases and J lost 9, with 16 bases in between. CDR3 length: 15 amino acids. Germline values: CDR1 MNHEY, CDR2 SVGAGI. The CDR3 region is CASSSPFKGSSPLHF. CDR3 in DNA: TGTGCCAGCAGTTCCCCTTTTAAGGGGAGTTCACCCCTCCACTTT.

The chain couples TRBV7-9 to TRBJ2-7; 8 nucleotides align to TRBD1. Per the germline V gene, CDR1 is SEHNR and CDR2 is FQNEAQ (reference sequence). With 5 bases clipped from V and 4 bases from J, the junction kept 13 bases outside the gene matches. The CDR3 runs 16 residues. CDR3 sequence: CASSPTSGQEVYEQYF. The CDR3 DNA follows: TGTGCCAGCAGCCCAACCTCGGGACAGGAGGTTTACGAGCAGTACTTC. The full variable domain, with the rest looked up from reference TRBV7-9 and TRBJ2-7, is DTGVSQNPRHKITKRGQNVTFRCDPISEHNRLYWYRQTLGQGPEFLTYFQNEAQLEKSRLLSDRFSAERPKGSFSTLEIQRTEQGDSAMYLCASSPTSGQEVYEQYFGPGTRLTVT.